The 17 T cell receptor beta chains reported below all come from one sample, sequenced in a study of memory CD4+ T cells and cytomegalovirus serostatus. Clones were read by immunoSEQ multiplex PCR, and TCRdb kept only the in-frame ones, dropping some. The table shows approximately 50,000 clones, with around 79% occurring only once. Single viable CD3+CD4+CD8-CD45RO+ cells were sorted as the memory CD4+ T cells. Source material: memory CD4+ T cells from blood. Receptor source: an adult in good health and CMV-seropositive.

The V gene is TRBV28, the J gene TRBJ2-7, with 12 bases matching TRBD1. The CDR3 has 15 residues. Trimming took 7 bases from V and 6 from J; bases not matched to a gene: 10. Per the germline V gene, CDR1 is MDHEN and CDR2 is SYDVKM. The CDR3 bases are TGTGCCAGCAAGGCCGGGACAGGGGGCCCGGGCGAGCAGTACTTC. Translated: CASKAGTGGPGEQYF.

This clone was counted a few times. The chain combines TRBV11-3 with TRBJ2-5; 7 bases fit TRBD2. This CDR3 region has 15 residues. CDR1 and CDR2 from the germline V gene are SGHNT and YENEEA. With V trimmed by 5 bases and J by 3 bases, 9 bases remained unmatched. Here the CDR3 reads CASSRGGTGKETQYF. CDR3 bases: TGTGCCAGCAGCCGCGGGGGTACCGGGAAAGAGACCCAGTACTTC.

The chain couples TRBV30 to TRBJ1-1; 7 bases align to TRBD1. Germline V gene data show CDR1 as GTSNPN and CDR2 as SVGIG (reference sequence). There are 17 residues in the CDR3. Trimming removed 0 bases from V and 1 base from J; junction bases left unmatched: 11. The CDR3 nucleotides are TGTGCCTGGAGTGTAAGGTTTCAGGGGGTTAAGAACACTGAAGCTTTCTTT. Its protein product is CAWSVRFQGVKNTEAFF.

The J gene is TRBJ2-7, the V gene TRBV10-3; 11 nucleotides match TRBD2. The germline V gene encodes CDR1 ENHRY and CDR2 SYGVKD. The trim removed 9 bases at V and 3 bases at J, leaving 7 bases unmatched. CDR3 length: 14 amino acids. DNA of the CDR3: TGTGCCATTTCCGGGACTAGCGGATTCTACGAGCAGTACTTC. This encodes CAISGTSGFYEQYF.

The chain employs TRBV6-5 and TRBJ2-3; a possible D gene is TRBD2 (5 bases). Trimming pared 10 bases from V and 4 bases from J, leaving 12 bases between. The CDR3 contains 12 residues. Germline-derived CDR1 and CDR2 are MNHEY and SVGAGI. The CDR3 nucleotides read TGTGCCACCCAAGGAGGAGCAGATACGCAGTATTTT. Its protein product is CATQGGADTQYF.

This chain connects TRBV29-1 to TRBJ2-3; D is uncertain. The CDR3 runs 11 residues. The germline V gene encodes CDR1 SQVTM and CDR2 ANQGSEA. V was trimmed by 3 bases and J by 3 bases, leaving 4 bases between them. The CDR3 sequence is CSVEGTDTQYF. The CDR3, as DNA: TGCAGCGTTGAGGGAACAGATACGCAGTATTTT.

The V and J genes are TRBV28 and TRBJ1-2, with TRBD1 matching over 7 bases. The CDR3 contains 14 residues. The V gene's germline CDR1 is MDHEN and CDR2 SYDVKM. The junction had 4 bases not matched to a gene; V was cut back by 6 bases and J by 0 bases. CDR3 region: CASSIGTANYGYTF. The CDR3, as DNA: TGTGCCAGCAGCATCGGGACAGCTAACTATGGCTACACCTTC.

The chain couples TRBV21-1 to TRBJ2-1; the table's D call of TRBD2 was not tested on the DNA. TRBV21-1 is deemed a pseudogene. The CDR3 has 14 amino acids. The CDR3 DNA reads as TGTGCCAGCAAGATCGGGCGGAGGTGCAATGAGCAGTTCTTC. Translating it yields CASKIGRRCNEQFF.

This clone is a singleton in its sample. This chain joins TRBV5-3 and TRBJ2-7; TRBD1 matches 7 bases. TRBV5-3 is treated as an ORF (open reading frame) with a function not yet certain. The CDR3 consists of 14 residues. V dropped 0 bases and J dropped 5; count of bases not matched to a gene: 5. CDR3 sequence reads: CARSLGNRGHEQYV. In DNA, the CDR3 is TGTGCCAGAAGCTTGGGGAACAGGGGCCACGAGCAGTACGTC.

This clone was counted once. The CDR3 is CASSVGTGAHEQYF. In nucleotides, the CDR3 is TGTGCCAGCAGTGTCGGGACAGGGGCCCACGAGCAGTACTTC. The J gene is TRBJ2-7, the V gene TRBV2, with 10 bases aligning to TRBD1. Germline V gives CDR1 SNHLY, CDR2 FYNNEI. Trimming cost V 4 bases and J 5 bases; bases outside gene matches: 5. The CDR3 runs to 14 residues.

This clone has a handful of counts. This chain links TRBV29-1 with TRBJ1-2; D remains ambiguous. This CDR3 has 13 residues. Germline V CDR1 and CDR2: SQVTM, ANQGSEA. Trimming left V 6 bases short and J 0 bases short, with 11 bases between. The CDR3, as DNA: TGCAGCGTGCTGGATGAGACTAACTATGGCTACACCTTC. Translating gives CSVLDETNYGYTF.

The V and J genes are TRBV29-1 and TRBJ1-4, with D uncertain. The CDR3 loop spans 12 amino acids. CDR1 and CDR2 (germline): SQVTM, ANQGSEA. Trimming stripped 4 bases from V and 0 bases from J, with 3 bases between. CDR3 protein: CSVVATNEKLFF. CDR3 nucleotides: TGCAGCGTTGTGGCAACTAATGAAAAACTGTTTTTT.

The chain has TRBV30 and TRBJ1-4; D remains unclear. Germline CDR1 and CDR2: GTSNPN and SVGIG (reference sequence). The ends were cut back, 1 base at V and 5 bases at J, with 5 bases in the middle. This CDR3 is 12 amino acids long. CDR3 bases: TGTGCCTGGAGTGACAACAATGAAAAACTGTTTTTT. It is translated as CAWSDNNEKLFF. Full variable domain (rest looked up from reference TRBV30 and TRBJ1-4): SQTIHQWPATLVQPVGSPLSLECTVEGTSNPNLYWYRQAAGRGLQLLFYSVGIGQISSEVPQNLSASRPQDRQFILSSKKLLLSDSGFYLCAWSDNNEKLFFGSGTQLSVL.

In the case of this clone: The junction and the germline gene differ at one end; a read error may be behind it. The genes are TRBV11-2 and TRBJ2-7, with D uncertain. There are 16 residues in the CDR3. Germline assignment: CDR1 SGHAT and CDR2 FQNNGV. The CDR3 reads CASSRLLGKSSHEQYF. CDR3 DNA: TGTGCCAGCAGCCGCTTACTTGGGAAGAGCTCCCACGAGCAGTACTTC.

The J gene is TRBJ2-2, the V gene TRBV15; TRBD2 matches 9 bases. The CDR3 covers 15 residues. Germline trimming cut 3 bases from V and 6 bases from J; bases unmatched to any gene: 5. CDR1 is LNHNV and CDR2 is YYDKDF in the germline V gene (reference sequence). The CDR3: CATSRGTSKAGELFF. The CDR3 DNA follows: TGTGCCACCAGCAGGGGGACTAGCAAGGCCGGGGAGCTGTTTTTT. Looking up the rest from reference TRBV15 and TRBJ2-2 gives the full variable domain: DAMVIQNPRYQVTQFGKPVTLSCSQTLNHNVMYWYQQKSSQAPKLLFHYYDKDFNNEADTPDNFQSRRPNTSFCFLDIRSPGLGDTAMYLCATSRGTSKAGELFFGEGSRLTVL.

The chain carries TRBV7-2 and TRBJ2-3; D uncertain. V lost 0 bases and J 2 bases, leaving 9 bases between the germline ends. Looked up from germline, CDR1 is SGHTA and CDR2 is FQGNSA. The CDR3 is 15 residues long. The CDR3 spells CASSLAGRHTDTQYF. The CDR3 bases are TGTGCCAGCAGCTTAGCCGGGCGGCACACAGATACGCAGTATTTT.

This clone was picked up one time. The genes are TRBV19 and TRBJ1-2, with D hard to call. This CDR3 region has 13 residues. V was pared by 0 bases and J by 5 bases, with 7 bases between. In germline, CDR1 is LNHDA, CDR2 SQIVND (reference sequence). The DNA of the CDR3 is TGTGCCAGTAGTATAGAGTCACTATATGGCTACACCTTC. This sequence encodes CASSIESLYGYTF.